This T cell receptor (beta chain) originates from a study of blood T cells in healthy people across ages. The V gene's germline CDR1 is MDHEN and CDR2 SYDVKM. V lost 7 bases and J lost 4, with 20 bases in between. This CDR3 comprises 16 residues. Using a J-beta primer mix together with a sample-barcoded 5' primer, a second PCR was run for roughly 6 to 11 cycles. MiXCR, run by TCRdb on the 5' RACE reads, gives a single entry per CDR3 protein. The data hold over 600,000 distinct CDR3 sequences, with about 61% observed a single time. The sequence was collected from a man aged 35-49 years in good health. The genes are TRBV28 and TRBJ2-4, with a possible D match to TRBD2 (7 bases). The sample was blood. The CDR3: CASTPTGGRVKNIQYF. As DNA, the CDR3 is TGTGCCAGCACCCCAACGGGGGGCAGAGTAAAAAACATTCAGTACTTC.